The clone carrying this T cell receptor (beta chain) was counted a single time. There are 15 residues in the CDR3. These data belong to a study of blood T cell repertoires in COVID-19. Study background: Researchers got acute and convalescent COVID-19 samples from the United States, Italy and Spain. The analysed material was cDNA or gDNA that came from T cells, B-cell-depleted T cells, or PBMCs.

In the authors' workflow: By means of reference gene primer amplification, nucleated cell counts were estimated. TCRdb's copy holds only in-frame clones and misses some; the assay was immunoSEQ multiplex PCR. V and J calls and clone size are copied from that table; D and trimming were computed from the DNA. The data hold 200,000 to 250,000 clones, with 80% to 90% observed a single time. The sequence was obtained from a woman between 45 and 65 years old with acute or convalescent COVID-19. Input material: peripheral blood. The J gene is TRBJ2-2, the V gene TRBV21-1; the table gives TRBD1 as D, unverified against the DNA. TRBV21-1 is a listed pseudogene. CDR3 loop: CASSAHTGVLGELFF. The CDR3 region has the DNA TGTGCCAGCAGCGCACATACAGGCGTTCTCGGGGAGCTGTTTTTT.